Shown below are 30 T cell receptor beta chains from a single sample sequenced in a study of beta chain features in type 1 diabetes. The study reverse transcribed the entire isolated RNA, so it sequenced expressed TCRB transcripts. Sequencing was performed with immunoSEQ multiplex PCR; in TCRdb, only in-frame clones are kept and a portion is missing. The sample lists about 320,000 clones, about 14% seen once, with more than 6.5% in the top ten. The sample taken for sequencing was central memory CD4+ T cells from blood. These receptors were collected from a man in his thirties or forties in good health.

This rearrangement joins TRBV6-5 to TRBJ2-5; D assignment may be TRBD1 or TRBD2 (6 bases each). This CDR3 has 11 residues. V shed 8 bases and J shed 9 bases, with 13 bases lying between them. Germline V gives CDR1 MNHEY, CDR2 SVGAGI. The CDR3 region has the DNA TGTGCCAGCCACGAGGAGGGGGCCCAGTACTTC. Translating gives CASHEEGAQYF.

There are a few counts of this clone. The rearrangement joins TRBV28 to TRBJ1-1; D is undetermined. The CDR3 is made up of 13 amino acids. With 10 bases removed from V and 0 bases from J, the gap between germline ends came to 12 bases. CDR1 and CDR2 from the germline V gene are MDHEN and SYDVKM. DNA for the CDR3: TGTGCCACTCACGCCGAGATGAACACTGAAGCTTTCTTT. Translation gives CATHAEMNTEAFF.

This clone turned up a few times. V and J are TRBV2 and TRBJ2-3, with a tentative D call TRBD2 (5 bases). Germline CDR1 and CDR2: SNHLY and FYNNEI. V lost 0 bases to trimming and J lost 1 base, with 8 bases between them. The CDR3 runs to 15 residues. The CDR3, as DNA: TGTGCCAGCAGTGAAGCGGGAGTCCGCACAGATACGCAGTATTTT. This translates into CASSEAGVRTDTQYF.

V and J are TRBV18 and TRBJ2-2; 8 bases are a match to TRBD2. CDR1 is KGHSH and CDR2 is LQKENI in the germline V gene. This CDR3 is 16 amino acids long. V lost 0 bases and J lost 3; bases outside the gene matches: 3. CDR3 DNA sequence: TGTGCCAGCTCACCACCGTCGGGGGGGGACACCGGGGAGCTGTTTTTT. It encodes CASSPPSGGDTGELFF.

The chain joins TRBV5-4 to TRBJ2-3; D is tentatively TRBD1 or TRBD2 (6 bases each). CDR1 and CDR2 from the germline V gene are SGHNT and YYREEE (reference sequence). V was trimmed by 5 bases and J by 4 bases, leaving 14 bases between them. The CDR3 contains 14 residues. Written as DNA, the CDR3 is TGTGCCAGCAGGCTAAAGGGGGGCCCAGATACGCAGTATTTT. Translation gives CASRLKGGPDTQYF. The whole variable domain, remainder taken from reference TRBV5-4 and TRBJ2-3, is ETGVTQSPTHLIKTRGQQVTLRCSSQSGHNTVSWYQQALGQGPQFIFQYYREEENGRGNFPPRFSGLQFPNYSSELNVNALELDDSALYLCASRLKGGPDTQYFGPGTRLTVL.

This clone showed up just a few times. The chain links TRBV2 to TRBJ1-2, with 7 bases fitting TRBD1. Germline trimming cut 6 bases from V and 10 bases from J; bases unmatched to any gene: 8. The CDR3 extends over 12 amino acids. In germline, CDR1 is SNHLY, CDR2 FYNNEI. CDR3 sequence (DNA): TGTGCCAGCAGCCGGGACAGCTTTGACTACACCTTC. Its translation is CASSRDSFDYTF.

This chain connects TRBV7-9 to TRBJ2-5; 12 bases are a match to TRBD2. CDR3 length: 18 amino acids. The germline gives CDR1 SEHNR, CDR2 FQNEAQ (reference sequence). The ends lost 1 base at V and 1 base at J; junction bases unmatched: 7. CDR3 in amino acids: CASSLGRLAGAIQETQYF. Written as DNA, the CDR3 is TGTGCCAGCAGCTTAGGGAGACTAGCGGGGGCCATCCAAGAGACCCAGTACTTC.

This clone turned up a few times. The rearrangement links TRBV6-5 to TRBJ2-4, with D unresolved. Germline V gives CDR1 MNHEY, CDR2 SVGAGI. Trimming shortened V by 0 bases and J by 15 bases, and 12 bases separated the two germline ends. The CDR3 runs 12 residues. CDR3: CASSYSGDFPYF. DNA of the CDR3: TGTGCCAGCAGTTACTCGGGTGACTTCCCGTACTTC.

This clone was seen only a few times. V gene TRBV5-4 combines with J gene TRBJ2-3; D unresolved. Trimming took 7 bases from V and 6 from J, leaving 15 bases between them. Germline CDR1 reads SGHNT; CDR2 reads YYREEE (reference sequence). CDR3 size: 13 residues. CDR3 sequence reads: CASQDASGDTQYF. CDR3 nucleotides: TGTGCCAGCCAGGACGCGAGTGGTGATACGCAGTATTTT.

The chain has TRBV11-2 and TRBJ2-1; D unresolved. Trimming shortened V by 1 base and J by 4 bases, and 8 bases separated the two germline ends. Germline CDR1 and CDR2: SGHAT and FQNNGV. This CDR3 region has 14 residues. The DNA of the CDR3 is TGTGCCAGCAGCTTAGCGAATTTGTACAATGAGCAGTTCTTC. Protein product: CASSLANLYNEQFF.

The chain joins TRBV29-1 to TRBJ2-1; TRBD2 matches at 10 bases. The CDR3 is 18 amino acids. V was clipped by 0 bases and J by 9 bases; unmatched bases: 17. The germline gives CDR1 SQVTM, CDR2 ANQGSEA. CDR3 sequence reads: CSVEDPIRLSGGAGEQFF. The CDR3 DNA reads TGCAGCGTTGAAGATCCGATTAGGCTGAGCGGGGGGGCTGGTGAGCAGTTCTTC.

This clone was counted at least ten times. The chain recombines TRBV21-1 with TRBJ2-5. TRBV21-1 constitutes a pseudogene. The CDR3 has 15 residues. CDR3 sequence: CASSLPSGVRWTQYF. CDR3 nucleotides: TGTGCCAGCAGCCTCCCGTCAGGAGTCCGGTGGACCCAGTACTTC.

This clone was seen only a few times. The chain combines TRBV2 with TRBJ1-4; the D gene is possibly TRBD1 (5 bases). CDR3 size: 15 residues. Trimming took 7 bases from V and 7 from J, leaving 19 bases between them. Germline assignment: CDR1 SNHLY and CDR2 FYNNEI. The CDR3 sequence: CASNQNPGIGEKLFF. The DNA of the CDR3 is TGTGCCAGCAATCAGAACCCAGGGATTGGTGAAAAACTGTTTTTT.

This clone has a handful of counts. The chain combines TRBV4-1 with TRBJ2-7, with D possibly matching TRBD2 (6 bases). The CDR3 runs to 16 residues. Between the trimmed V and J ends, which lost 1 base and 4 bases, there was a span of 17 bases. CDR1 is MGHRA and CDR2 is YSYEKL in the germline V gene. DNA for the CDR3: TGCGCCAGCAGCCAAGGGTCTGTAGCGGCCCTATACGAGCAGTACTTC. It yields the protein CASSQGSVAALYEQYF.

The CDR3 protein is CASSRSWGDEQFF. CDR3 in DNA: TGTGCCAGCAGTCGCTCCTGGGGGGATGAGCAGTTCTTC. This chain joins TRBV6-1 and TRBJ2-1; D possibly corresponds to TRBD2 (6 bases). V lost 5 bases and J lost 8, with 13 bases in between. Germline CDR1 MNHNS, CDR2 SASEGT. This CDR3 region has 13 residues.

In this sample, this clone turned up many times. This same CDR3 is encoded by further DNA sequences in the sample. The J gene is TRBJ2-5, the V gene TRBV14; D is uncertain. Germline V gene lookup returns CDR1 SGHDN and CDR2 FVKESK. V dropped 0 bases and J dropped 4 bases, with 9 bases sitting between them. CDR3 length equals 14 residues. The CDR3 DNA sequence: TGTGCCAGCAGCCAAGATCTGGTTTCAGAGACCCAGTACTTC. It codes for CASSQDLVSETQYF.

The chain employs TRBV4-1 and TRBJ2-5; D perhaps matches TRBD1 (6 bases). The CDR3 has 13 residues. The V and J ends lost 4 bases and 5 bases respectively, with 11 bases between them. CDR1 and CDR2 from the germline V gene are MGHRA and YSYEKL. The CDR3 here is CASSRQDWETQYF. The CDR3 DNA reads TGCGCCAGCAGCCGACAGGACTGGGAGACCCAGTACTTC.

The chain is built from TRBV5-4 and TRBJ2-1; D may be TRBD2 (5 bases). Between the trimmed V and J ends, which lost 0 bases and 5 bases, there was a span of 9 bases. Germline V gene sequence: CDR1 SGHNT, CDR2 YYREEE (reference sequence). The CDR3 extends over 14 amino acids. CDR3 in DNA: TGTGCCAGCAGCTTGGACGCTAGCCACAATGAGCAGTTCTTC. It is translated as CASSLDASHNEQFF.

This clone was detected only a few times. The chain is built from TRBV5-4 and TRBJ2-3; D remains unclear. The CDR3 sequence is 14 residues long. The V gene lost 1 base and the J gene lost 2 bases, with 8 bases spanning the gap. Germline values: CDR1 SGHNT, CDR2 YYREEE (reference sequence). The CDR3 region is CASSLSRNTDTQYF. Here the CDR3 DNA reads TGTGCCAGCAGCTTGAGTAGGAACACAGATACGCAGTATTTT.

The chain links TRBV10-3 to TRBJ1-2; perhaps TRBD1 as D (5 bases). This CDR3 has 15 amino acids. The germline V and J ends were trimmed by 5 bases and 6 bases, with 19 bases remaining between them. Germline-derived CDR1 and CDR2 are ENHRY and SYGVKD. CDR3 region: CAISSPPPRDHGYTF. CDR3 bases: TGTGCCATCAGTTCCCCCCCGCCAAGGGACCATGGCTACACCTTC.

The chain combines TRBV9 with TRBJ2-3; D might be TRBD1 or TRBD2, each matching 5 bases. Germline V CDR1 and CDR2: SGDLS, YYNGEE. Deletions cut 4 bases from V and 2 bases from J, with 17 bases between. CDR3 length: 16 residues. The CDR3 nucleotides are TGTGCCAGCAGCAACGAAGGGACGCACTACACAGATACGCAGTATTTT. Translating gives CASSNEGTHYTDTQYF.

Many counts were recorded for this clone. The chain carries TRBV4-1 and TRBJ2-7; TRBD1 is a possible D gene (6 bases). V lost 2 bases, J lost 3 bases, and 14 bases lay in between. The CDR3 covers 15 residues. Per the germline V gene, CDR1 is MGHRA and CDR2 is YSYEKL. The DNA for the CDR3 is TGCGCCAGCAGCCAAAGAAATCAAGGGGGCTACGAGCAGTACTTC. Translated, it gives CASSQRNQGGYEQYF.

The chain employs TRBV11-2 and TRBJ2-2; D perhaps matches TRBD2 (7 bases). V lost 2 bases and J lost 4, with 11 bases in between. Looked up from germline, CDR1 is SGHAT and CDR2 is FQNNGV. The CDR3 is 15 amino acids. CDR3 protein: CASSLRGGFTGELFF. The DNA for the CDR3 is TGTGCCAGCAGCTTAAGGGGGGGTTTCACCGGGGAGCTGTTTTTT.

The chain is built from TRBV28 and TRBJ2-2; D gene uncertain. Trimming pared 2 bases from V and 1 base from J, leaving 11 bases between. CDR3 length: 16 amino acids. The V gene's germline CDR1 is MDHEN and CDR2 SYDVKM. In nucleotides, the CDR3 is TGTGCCAGCAGTTTAAGTACTCCCATGAACACCGGGGAGCTGTTTTTT. Protein: CASSLSTPMNTGELFF.

This chain uses TRBV29-1 with TRBJ2-2; D uncertain. The CDR3 length is 14 residues. Germline-derived CDR1 and CDR2 are SQVTM and ANQGSEA. The V and J ends lost 6 bases and 10 bases respectively, with 21 bases between them. DNA for the CDR3: TGCAGCGTCGCCGGTCCGGGTATAGCCGAGGAGCTGTTTTTT. Amino acid sequence: CSVAGPGIAEELFF.

This clone was seen more than once but under ten times. The chain links TRBV5-5 to TRBJ1-6; the D is unclear. V shed 0 bases and J shed 7 bases, with 11 bases lying between them. The CDR3 consists of 15 residues. Per germline, CDR1 SGHKS and CDR2 YYEKEE (reference sequence). Written as DNA, the CDR3 is TGTGCCAGCAGCTTGGTCAAGAGTGCAAATTCACCCCTCCACTTT. Its translation is CASSLVKSANSPLHF.

This clone was seen only a few times. The chain uses TRBV9 and TRBJ2-1, with D hard to call. The CDR3 runs to 15 residues. Trimming took 1 base from V and 8 from J, leaving 16 bases between them. The germline V gene has CDR1 SGDLS and CDR2 YYNGEE. Written as DNA, the CDR3 is TGTGCCAGCAGCGTAAGGCCCTTGAGTTGGGATGAGCAGTTCTTC. This encodes CASSVRPLSWDEQFF.

The genes are TRBV7-2 and TRBJ2-7; TRBD1 matches 7 bases. Trimming took 2 bases from V and 2 from J; bases not matched to a gene: 6. The CDR3 covers 15 residues. Germline-derived CDR1 and CDR2 are SGHTA and FQGNSA. The CDR3 nucleotides are TGTGCCAGCAGCTTAACTCCCGGGACAGCCTACGAGCAGTACGTC. Translating gives CASSLTPGTAYEQYV.

The rearrangement joins TRBV7-2 to TRBJ1-6; D gene unclear. Trimming removed 5 bases at V and 4 bases at J, with 6 bases between. This CDR3 comprises 13 residues. Per germline, CDR1 SGHTA and CDR2 FQGNSA. The CDR3 DNA is TGTGCCAGCAGCCAAAGTTATAATTCACCCCTCCACTTT. Translating gives CASSQSYNSPLHF.

Worth noting for this clone: A single base separates this from a much larger clone, so it may be a read error. The same CDR3 is also encoded by other DNA sequences in this sample. The gene calls are TRBV7-9 and TRBJ2-3, with D unclear. The CDR3 runs to 13 residues. V lost 4 bases to trimming and J lost 0 bases, with 5 bases between them. Germline CDR1 SEHNR, CDR2 FQNEAQ (reference sequence). The DNA of the CDR3 is TGTGCCAGCAGCTCCTACAGCACAGATACGCAGTATTTT. It yields the protein CASSSYSTDTQYF.